Described below is a single T cell receptor beta chain sequence and its context. Its target is not known. All of the isolated RNA was reverse transcribed, so expressed TCRB transcripts were sequenced. This table comes from immunoSEQ multiplex PCR, and its TCRdb copy is limited to in-frame clones, with some not included. The sample records 900,000 or so clones, roughly a sixth being singletons. This entry is derived from a study of beta chain features in type 1 diabetes. Whole-study results and caveats: Among all four CD4+ subsets, Type 1 diabetes patients had TCRB CDR3s that were moderately but significantly shorter. Shorter templates may be favored by PCR, equally so in patients and controls. There was no resolution here of whether HLA type influences TCRB rearrangement. Healthy donors had naive, central memory and Treg TCRB repertoires that appeared less similar than those seen among patients.

V dropped 3 bases and J dropped 3 bases, with 4 bases sitting between them. This CDR3 spans 11 amino acids. From germline, CDR1 is SGHRS and CDR2 YFSETQ. The V call is TRBV5-1, the J call TRBJ2-7, with D unclear. Sequencing was performed on naive CD4+ T cells from blood. This receptor was obtained from a woman aged 18-30 years in good health. This CDR3 is CASSSYYEQYF. CDR3 coding DNA: TGCGCCAGCAGCTCCTACTACGAGCAGTACTTC.